This record concerns one T cell receptor beta chain sequence. This entry belongs to a study of technical replicates of blood from a handful of donors. The assay was immunoSEQ multiplex PCR, and TCRdb's table has in-frame clones only and misses some. Of around 79,000 clones listed, 94% are singletons. This CDR3 contains 14 residues. Germline CDR1 SEHNR, CDR2 FQNEAQ (reference sequence). The germline V and J ends were trimmed by 5 bases and 6 bases, with 13 bases remaining between them. The chain employs TRBV7-9 and TRBJ1-4; TRBD1 is a possible D gene (6 bases). The receptor's source is a human donor in good health. Sample: T cells isolated from PBMCs. The CDR3 region has the DNA TGTGCCAGCAGCCCTGGGGGCTCTTATGAAAAACTGTTTTTT. It translates to CASSPGGSYEKLFF.